This T cell receptor beta chain originates from a study of blood T cell repertoires in COVID-19. Turning to the study itself: Some COVID-19 samples were acute and others convalescent; all came from the United States, Italy and Spain. From T cells, B-cell-depleted T cells, or PBMCs came the material, which was cDNA or gDNA.

Authors' analysis steps: Reference gene primer amplification gave estimated nucleated cell counts. The table came from immunoSEQ multiplex PCR; TCRdb's copy has only in-frame clones and leaves some out. Clonal size and the V and J genes are those of that table, whereas D and trimming came from the DNA. The sample records about 210,000 clones, 89% being singletons. The sample holds one count of this clone. The sample comprised peripheral blood. The sequence was collected from a woman aged 40 to 50 with acute or convalescent COVID-19.

As DNA, the CDR3 is TGTGCCAGCAGCCATGGAGGGACAGGGGCCCCTAATTCACCCCTCCACTTT. Protein: CASSHGGTGAPNSPLHF. The chain employs TRBV5-6 and TRBJ1-6, with 10 positions matching TRBD1. The CDR3 runs 17 residues. CDR1 SGHDT and CDR2 YYEEEE come from the germline V gene. V dropped 4 bases and J dropped 6; count of bases not matched to a gene: 10.